The sequence of this TCR beta chain was determined in a study of blood T cells in healthy people across ages. Germline V gene sequence: CDR1 SGHVS, CDR2 FQNEAQ. The CDR3 runs 16 residues. V was pared by 6 bases and J by 5 bases, with 14 bases of the junction left unmatched. Primed by a sample-barcoded 5' primer and a J-beta primer mix, a second PCR proceeded for roughly 7 to 12 cycles. TCRdb recomputed calls from the 5' RACE reads with MiXCR, one row per CDR3 protein. The sample yields about 1.6 million distinct CDR3 sequences, roughly a third seen once. The chain employs TRBV7-8 and TRBJ2-5; the match to TRBD1 covers 8 bases. Sequencing was done on a sample of blood. The receptor comes from a woman aged 30 to 39 in good health. Here the CDR3 DNA reads TGTGCCAGCAGTTCTATGGACAGGGCTTATGGGGAGACCCAGTACTTC. Amino acids: CASSSMDRAYGETQYF. Complete variable domain (other parts from reference TRBV7-8 and TRBJ2-5): GAGVSQSPRYKVAKRGQDVALRCDPISGHVSLFWYQQALGQGPEFLTYFQNEAQLDKSGLPSDRFFAERPEGSVSTLKIQRTQQEDSAVYLCASSSMDRAYGETQYFGPGTRLLVL.